The entry below gives a single T cell receptor (beta chain) sequence along with its context. What it binds is not known. With V trimmed by 5 bases and J by 2 bases, 19 bases remained unmatched. CDR1 and CDR2 (germline): SGHAT, FQNNGV. This CDR3 is 19 amino acids long. Data came from immunoSEQ multiplex PCR; TCRdb stores just in-frame clones and leaves some out. The sample consists of over 350,000 clones, more than 85% of them appearing once. The data belong to a study of Ad26.COV2.S vaccination and SARS-CoV-2 variants. Points from the study as a whole: An underestimation of total T cell responses may have resulted from the TCR breadth and depth analyses.

The treatment here: about 20 received Ad26.COV2.S at low or high dose, single or two shots; 5 received placebo; per-sample allocation not given. Sample collection was performed on day 63 after the first vaccine or placebo injection. The genes are TRBV11-2 and TRBJ1-2; 8 nucleotides align to TRBD1. The TCR originated in a person aged 18-60 years who received the Ad26.COV2.S COVID-19 vaccine or a placebo. This material consisted of peripheral blood, taken in a trial of Ad26.COV2.S vaccine versus placebo. CDR3 amino acids: CASSRFAITGGQGNYGYTF. The CDR3 coding sequence is TGTGCCAGCAGCCGTTTTGCCATTACTGGCGGACAGGGCAACTATGGCTACACCTTC.